This entry lists 28 T cell receptor beta chains sequenced from one sample in a study of cytomegalovirus exposure and HLA in healthy donors. The PCR was carried out with 60 Vbeta primers and 13 Jbeta primers. Sequencing was performed with immunoSEQ multiplex PCR; in TCRdb, only in-frame clones are kept and a portion is missing. The sample shows 90,000 to 100,000 clones, 78% of them seen only once. Sequenced sample: PBMCs. These receptors all stem from a woman between 40 and 50 years old in good health and CMV-seronegative.

CDR3: CASSSKTDLQRYGYTF. CDR3 nucleotides: TGTGCCAGCAGCTCCAAGACGGACTTACAGCGCTATGGCTACACCTTC. The rearrangement uses TRBV7-9 and TRBJ1-2; D uncertain. Between the trimmed V and J ends, which lost 4 bases and 4 bases, there was a span of 19 bases. This CDR3 comprises 16 residues. The germline CDR1 and CDR2 sequences are SEHNR and FQNEAQ (reference sequence). Variable domain in full (rest from reference TRBV7-9 and TRBJ1-2): DTGVSQNPRHKITKRGQNVTFRCDPISEHNRLYWYRQTLGQGPEFLTYFQNEAQLEKSRLLSDRFSAERPKGSFSTLEIQRTEQGDSAMYLCASSSKTDLQRYGYTFGSGTRLTVV.

The chain links TRBV20-1 to TRBJ2-5; TRBD2 might be the D (6 bases). The CDR3 loop spans 11 amino acids. V was pared by 5 bases and J by 3 bases, with 7 bases between. CDR1 is DFQATT and CDR2 is SNEGSKA in the germline V gene (reference sequence). CDR3 residues: CSALAEETQYF. DNA of the CDR3: TGCAGTGCTTTAGCGGAAGAGACCCAGTACTTC.

The gene calls are TRBV11-1 and TRBJ2-2, with 11 bases that match TRBD1. The CDR3 runs to 15 residues. In germline, CDR1 is SGHAT, CDR2 FQDESV (reference sequence). With V trimmed by 5 bases and J by 7 bases, 6 bases remained unmatched. The CDR3 region is CASSPGTGGHGELFF. The CDR3 DNA follows: TGTGCCAGCAGCCCGGGGACAGGGGGGCACGGGGAGCTGTTTTTT. Filled out from reference TRBV11-1 and TRBJ2-2, the complete variable domain reads EAEVAQSPRYKITEKSQAVAFWCDPISGHATLYWYRQILGQGPELLVQFQDESVVDDSQLPKDRFSAERLKGVDSTLKIQPAELGDSAMYLCASSPGTGGHGELFFGEGSRLTVL.

V is TRBV5-6 and J is TRBJ2-7; a weak D match, TRBD2 (5 bases). The V gene's germline CDR1 is SGHDT and CDR2 YYEEEE. CDR3 length equals 15 residues. V lost 0 bases to trimming and J lost 5 bases, with 15 bases between them. The CDR3 region is CASSLVDYLADEQYF. CDR3 bases: TGTGCCAGCAGCTTGGTAGATTACCTAGCAGACGAGCAGTACTTC.

The V and J genes are TRBV5-4 and TRBJ2-2, with a possible D match to TRBD2 (5 bases). The germline V and J ends were trimmed by 4 bases and 5 bases, with 9 bases remaining between them. Germline V gives CDR1 SGHNT, CDR2 YYREEE (reference sequence). The CDR3 totals 13 residues. The CDR3 here is CASSPRGTGELFF. CDR3 in DNA: TGTGCCAGCAGCCCCCGAGGGACCGGGGAGCTGTTTTTT.

This chain connects TRBV25-1 to TRBJ1-3, with a weak D call TRBD1 (5 bases). Per the germline V gene, CDR1 is MGHDK and CDR2 is SYGVNS. The CDR3 length is 17 residues. V gave up 2 bases and J gave up 0 bases, with 14 bases separating them. Written as DNA, the CDR3 is TGTGCCAGCAGTGAAGGGGACGGGACTTACTCTGGAAACACCATATATTTT. Residues: CASSEGDGTYSGNTIYF.

The J gene is TRBJ2-1, the V gene TRBV11-2; 9 bases map to TRBD1. CDR1 is SGHAT, CDR2 FQNNGV, per germline. CDR3 length equals 15 residues. Trimming at V came to 4 bases and at J to 4 bases, leaving 5 bases not matched to a gene. CDR3 sequence: CASSSDRGSYNEQFF. The CDR3 DNA reads as TGTGCCAGCAGCTCTGACAGGGGGTCATACAATGAGCAGTTCTTC. The entire variable domain, with the rest obtained from reference TRBV11-2 and TRBJ2-1, is as follows: EAGVAQSPRYKIIEKRQSVAFWCNPISGHATLYWYQQILGQGPKLLIQFQNNGVVDDSQLPKDRFSAERLKGVDSTLKIQPAKLEDSAVYLCASSSDRGSYNEQFFGPGTRLTVL.

The sample holds a few counts of this clone. The chain couples TRBV7-4 to TRBJ1-5, with a possible D match to TRBD1 (6 bases). From germline, CDR1 is SGHVT and CDR2 SQSDAQ. CDR3 size: 13 residues. V shed 3 bases and J shed 9 bases, with 12 bases lying between them. CDR3 DNA: TGTGCCAGCAGCTTGGGACATTCATGGCCCCAGCATTTT. Protein sequence: CASSLGHSWPQHF.

V usage is TRBV7-9 and J usage is TRBJ2-5, with D maybe TRBD2 (6 bases). This CDR3 spans 14 amino acids. The germline V and J ends were trimmed by 1 base and 1 base, with 7 bases remaining between them. Looked up from germline, CDR1 is SEHNR and CDR2 is FQNEAQ (reference sequence). CDR3 sequence: CASSLGTTQETQYF. DNA for the CDR3: TGTGCCAGCAGCTTAGGGACTACCCAAGAGACCCAGTACTTC.

The chain has TRBV7-3 and TRBJ2-3; 13 bases match TRBD2. Per germline, CDR1 SGHTA and CDR2 FQGTGA. This CDR3 is built from 16 residues. The V segment lost 5 bases and the J segment 3 bases; nucleotides outside the gene matches: 5. The CDR3 sequence is CASSPRTSGRTDTQYF. The CDR3, as DNA: TGTGCCAGCAGCCCCCGGACTAGCGGGAGAACAGATACGCAGTATTTT.

V gene TRBV28 combines with J gene TRBJ2-7, with a tentative D call TRBD2 (6 bases). The length of the CDR3 is 13 residues. Looked up from germline, CDR1 is MDHEN and CDR2 is SYDVKM. The germline V and J ends were trimmed by 10 bases and 0 bases, with 13 bases remaining between them. CDR3 loop: CATYSGHSYEQYF. The CDR3 bases are TGTGCCACTTATAGCGGACACTCCTACGAGCAGTACTTC. The variable domain in full, completed from reference TRBV28 and TRBJ2-7, reads DVKVTQSSRYLVKRTGEKVFLECVQDMDHENMFWYRQDPGLGLRLIYFSYDVKMKEKGDIPEGYSVSREKKERFSLILESASTNQTSMYLCATYSGHSYEQYFGPGTRLTVT.

The chain uses TRBV7-9 and TRBJ2-4; TRBD1 matches at 10 bases. Germline lookup yields CDR1 SEHNR and CDR2 FQNEAQ (reference sequence). The CDR3 is 13 residues long. Germline trimming cut 5 bases from V and 9 bases from J; bases unmatched to any gene: 4. In nucleotides, the CDR3 is TGTGCCAGCAGCGTAGGACAGGGGGGCATTCAGTACTTC. The encoded protein is CASSVGQGGIQYF.

This chain links TRBV19 with TRBJ2-2; 12 positions match TRBD2. This CDR3 comprises 15 residues. The V gene end was trimmed by 11 bases and the J gene end by 4 bases; junction bases not matched to a gene: 8. CDR1 is LNHDA and CDR2 is SQIVND in the germline V gene (reference sequence). This CDR3 reads CAATRTSGTTGELFF. CDR3 nucleotides: TGTGCCGCGACTAGGACTAGCGGGACCACCGGGGAGCTGTTTTTT.

This sequence joins TRBV7-9 and TRBJ2-5; D is uncertain. V lost 1 base and J lost 5, with 11 bases in between. The germline V gene has CDR1 SEHNR and CDR2 FQNEAQ (reference sequence). This CDR3 is 14 amino acids long. The CDR3 coding sequence is TGTGCCAGCAGCTTAGGGCAGCGAACGGAGACCCAGTACTTC. It yields the protein CASSLGQRTETQYF.

The chain has TRBV28 and TRBJ1-2, with D possibly TRBD1 on 6 matching bases. The CDR3 length is 13 residues. Trimming cost V 3 bases and J 6 bases, with 11 bases left between them. CDR1 is MDHEN, CDR2 SYDVKM, per germline. Here the CDR3 reads CASSFRGADGYTF. CDR3 sequence (DNA): TGTGCCAGCAGTTTCAGGGGAGCAGATGGCTACACCTTC.

This clone occurred a few times. J is TRBJ2-3 and V is TRBV25-1; tentatively, D is TRBD1 (6 bases). The CDR3 has 14 amino acids. Germline CDR1 MGHDK, CDR2 SYGVNS. V lost 5 bases, J lost 1 base, and 10 bases lay in between. CDR3 loop: CASSKGHRTDTQYF. The DNA for the CDR3 is TGTGCCAGCAGTAAGGGACACCGCACAGATACGCAGTATTTT.

The chain couples TRBV5-1 to TRBJ2-5, with TRBD2 matching 7 bases. Trimming removed 1 base from V and 3 bases from J; junction bases left unmatched: 3. The CDR3 sequence is 14 residues long. Germline-derived CDR1 and CDR2 are SGHRS and YFSETQ. The CDR3 region is CASSLYRGEETQYF. Here the CDR3 DNA reads TGCGCCAGCAGCTTGTATCGGGGGGAAGAGACCCAGTACTTC.

The V and J genes are TRBV6-1 and TRBJ1-3, with 7 bases lining up with TRBD1. The CDR3 contains 14 residues. Germline V gene lookup returns CDR1 MNHNS and CDR2 SASEGT. Trimming removed 2 bases from V and 2 bases from J; junction bases left unmatched: 0. CDR3 region: CASSETGAGNTIYF. The CDR3 coding sequence is TGTGCCAGCAGTGAAACAGGGGCTGGAAACACCATATATTTT.

The chain is built from TRBV19 and TRBJ2-5; 13 bases align to TRBD2. The CDR3 consists of 16 residues. The germline V gene encodes CDR1 LNHDA and CDR2 SQIVND (reference sequence). The trim removed 4 bases at V and 1 base at J, leaving 3 bases unmatched. CDR3 bases: TGTGCCAGTAGTAAGGGGACTAGCGGGACCCAAGAGACCCAGTACTTC. Its translation: CASSKGTSGTQETQYF.

The rearrangement links TRBV28 to TRBJ2-2, with TRBD2 as a possible D gene (5 bases). The length of the CDR3 is 18 residues. In germline, CDR1 is MDHEN, CDR2 SYDVKM. V was shortened by 2 bases and J by 0 bases, with 16 bases between the two germline ends. The CDR3 nucleotides read TGTGCCAGCAGTTTAGTCCGTTCCGGCGGGTCGAACACCGGGGAGCTGTTTTTT. Translated: CASSLVRSGGSNTGELFF. The complete variable domain, with remaining parts taken from reference TRBV28 and TRBJ2-2, reads DVKVTQSSRYLVKRTGEKVFLECVQDMDHENMFWYRQDPGLGLRLIYFSYDVKMKEKGDIPEGYSVSREKKERFSLILESASTNQTSMYLCASSLVRSGGSNTGELFFGEGSRLTVL.

The gene calls are TRBV13 and TRBJ2-1; D may be TRBD1 (6 bases). The germline V gene encodes CDR1 PRHDT and CDR2 FYEKMQ (reference sequence). The V and J ends lost 5 bases and 5 bases respectively, with 13 bases between them. The CDR3 consists of 14 residues. CDR3 nucleotide sequence: TGTGCCAGCAGCCCGCTGGACAGCAACAATGAGCAGTTCTTC. This codes for CASSPLDSNNEQFF. Supplemented by reference TRBV13 and TRBJ2-1, the full variable domain reads AAGVIQSPRHLIKEKRETATLKCYPIPRHDTVYWYQQGPGQDPQFLISFYEKMQSDKGSIPDRFSAQQFSDYHSELNMSSLELGDSALYFCASSPLDSNNEQFFGPGTRLTVL.

In DNA, the CDR3 is TGCGCCAGCAGCCAGCGGGGCGGGGTGGGTGACGAGCAGTACTTC. It translates to CASSQRGGVGDEQYF. V gene TRBV5-1 combines with J gene TRBJ2-7; TRBD2 matches 7 bases. This CDR3 comprises 15 residues. The V gene's germline CDR1 is SGHRS and CDR2 YFSETQ. V trimming: 4 bases; J trimming: 5 bases; junction bases outside the gene matches: 12.

This clone was recorded once. The chain links TRBV15 to TRBJ1-1; 8 bases agree with TRBD1. Germline V gene sequence: CDR1 LNHNV, CDR2 YYDKDF (reference sequence). The J segment lost 6 bases and the V segment lost 1 base, leaving 16 bases of the junction unmatched. This CDR3 comprises 18 residues. CDR3: CATSRGYRTGLGSSEAFF. The CDR3, as DNA: TGTGCCACCAGCAGAGGATATAGGACAGGGCTGGGTTCTTCTGAAGCTTTCTTT.

This sequence joins TRBV2 and TRBJ2-1; D is perhaps TRBD1 (6 bases). Per germline, CDR1 SNHLY and CDR2 FYNNEI. The CDR3 runs to 16 residues. The V gene lost 7 bases and the J gene lost 0 bases, with 16 bases spanning the gap. CDR3 sequence reads: CASTHQGKSSYNEQFF. In DNA form, the CDR3 reads TGTGCCAGCACCCACCAGGGGAAAAGCTCCTACAATGAGCAGTTCTTC.

V gene TRBV5-1 combines with J gene TRBJ2-7; TRBD1 might be the D (6 bases). The CDR3 length is 17 residues. V was trimmed by 4 bases and J by 0 bases, leaving 20 bases between them. In germline, CDR1 is SGHRS, CDR2 YFSETQ. CDR3 loop: CASSRGTSGASSYEQYF. The CDR3 DNA follows: TGCGCCAGCAGCAGGGGGACCTCAGGGGCCAGCTCCTACGAGCAGTACTTC.

This rearrangement joins TRBV7-2 to TRBJ2-7; 13 bases fit TRBD2. J lost 3 bases, V lost 6 bases, and 2 bases had no gene match. CDR1 and CDR2 (germline): SGHTA, FQGNSA. This CDR3 spans 14 amino acids. CDR3 bases: TGTGCCAGCAGACGGACTAGCGGGAGCTACGAGCAGTACTTC. Translated, it gives CASRRTSGSYEQYF.

The V and J genes are TRBV20-1 and TRBJ1-1; weak D call: TRBD1 (5 bases). The germline V and J ends were trimmed by 5 bases and 9 bases, with 13 bases remaining between them. Germline V gene lookup returns CDR1 DFQATT and CDR2 SNEGSKA (reference sequence). The CDR3 runs to 11 residues. The CDR3 nucleotides read TGCAGTGCTCGCTCAGGGTGTCAAGCTTTCTTT. Its protein product is CSARSGCQAFF.

The CDR3 nucleotides read TGCGCCAGCAGCCAAACAGTTAGCTCTGGAAACACCATATATTTT. Residues: CASSQTVSSGNTIYF. The gene calls are TRBV4-3 and TRBJ1-3; no clear D. The germline CDR1 and CDR2 sequences are LGHNA and YSLEER. This CDR3 comprises 15 residues. V lost 2 bases to trimming and J lost 0 bases, with 8 bases between them.